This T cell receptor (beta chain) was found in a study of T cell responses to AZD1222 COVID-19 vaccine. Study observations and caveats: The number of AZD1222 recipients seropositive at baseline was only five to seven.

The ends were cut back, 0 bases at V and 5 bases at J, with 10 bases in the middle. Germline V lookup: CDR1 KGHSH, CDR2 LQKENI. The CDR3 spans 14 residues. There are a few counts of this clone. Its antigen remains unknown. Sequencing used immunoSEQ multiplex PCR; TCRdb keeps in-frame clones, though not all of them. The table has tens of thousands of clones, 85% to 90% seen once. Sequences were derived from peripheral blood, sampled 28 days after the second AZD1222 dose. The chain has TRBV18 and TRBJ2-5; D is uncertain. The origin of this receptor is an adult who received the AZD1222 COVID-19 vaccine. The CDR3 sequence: CASSPPSGSETQYF. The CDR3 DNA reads TGTGCCAGCTCACCACCGTCAGGTTCCGAGACCCAGTACTTC.